This T cell receptor beta chain was documented in a study of identical twins. A single record per CDR3 protein comes from TCRdb applying MiXCR to the 5' RACE reads. The sample gives under 800,000 distinct CDR3 sequences, around 21% of which show up once; 4.3% is in the top ten. Trimming cost V 3 bases and J 11 bases, with 14 bases left between them. The CDR3 runs 13 residues. From germline, CDR1 is LNHNV and CDR2 YYDKDF (reference sequence). These same data were also listed under a study on T cells expressing NK-cell markers. Turning to that study: Sorted CD3+CD56+NKG2C+, CD3+CD56+NKG2C- and CD3+CD56-NKG2C+ T cells provided the TCR beta repertoires. Roughly six of the donors carried dominant NKG2C+ clonotypes that took up roughly 1.0-7.5% of their CD8+ T cells.

Material: PBMCs. This chain connects TRBV15 to TRBJ1-5; maybe TRBD1 (5 bases). The sequence derives from a woman aged 18-29 years in good health. The CDR3 DNA sequence: TGTGCCACCAGCAGTGGTCAGGGAGGGACCCAGCATTTT. Translated: CATSSGQGGTQHF.